This T cell receptor beta chain derives from a study of blood T cell repertoires in COVID-19. The CDR3 is 14 amino acids. After removal of 5 bases from V and 2 bases from J, the junction contained 6 bases not matched to a gene. CDR1 is KGHSH and CDR2 is LQKENI in the germline V gene. TCRdb's table, derived via immunoSEQ multiplex PCR, lists solely in-frame clones and lacks some. The sample has around 280,000 clones; roughly 86% are singletons. Seattle cases were enrolled at active infection and followed longitudinally. Sequenced input: peripheral blood. The genes are TRBV18 and TRBJ2-7; 7 bases line up with TRBD1. The clonotype originates from a woman aged 25 to 39 with COVID-19, enrolled during active disease. CDR3 nucleotide sequence: TGTGCCAGCTCAGCGACCGGGACAGCCTACGAGCAGTACTTC. This sequence encodes CASSATGTAYEQYF.